This record concerns one T cell receptor beta chain sequence. Assay used: immunoSEQ multiplex PCR; TCRdb lists only in-frame clones, some missing. Among some 220,000 clones listed, more than 75% were seen once. V lost 7 bases and J lost 1, with 14 bases in between. The germline V gene has CDR1 MNHEY and CDR2 SVGAGI. The CDR3 spans 14 residues. The entry originates in a study of blood T cell repertoires in COVID-19. Those enrolled in Seattle joined during active infection and were followed longitudinally afterward. The sample consisted of peripheral blood. The clonotype comes from a woman aged 65 to 85 with COVID-19, enrolled during active disease. The J gene is TRBJ2-7, the V gene TRBV6-5, with D possibly TRBD1 on 5 matching bases. The CDR3 is CASMSGSPSYEQYF. The CDR3 region has the DNA TGTGCCAGCATGTCAGGGTCGCCATCCTACGAGCAGTACTTC.